Below, 28 T cell receptor beta chains from the same sample are listed, as sequenced in a study of regulatory T cells in long-lasting Graves disease. Arm-PCR of CDR3 regions with iRepertoire HTBI primers generated TCR beta libraries. TCRdb fed the multiplex PCR reads into MiXCR, producing one record per CDR3 protein. In the table there are about 220,000 distinct CDR3 sequences, roughly 20% of which are singletons. The time point is: newly diagnosed GD, antithyroid drugs for less than 3 months. RNA extracted from PBMCs served as the sequencing template. This same sample was also part of a study on T cells in Graves' hyperthyroidism and ophthalmopathy.

Sequencing used peripheral blood mononuclear cells (PBMCs), obtained at new diagnosis, from a patient treated with antithyroid drugs. These receptors were obtained from a woman aged 30 to 39 with Graves disease.

This clonotype was picked up many times. The V gene is TRBV18, the J gene TRBJ1-1; D not resolved. Germline values: CDR1 KGHSH, CDR2 LQKENI. Trimming took 2 bases from V and 5 from J, leaving 18 bases between them. The CDR3 loop spans 16 amino acids. The CDR3: CASSPYTGDLRTEAFF. The CDR3 nucleotides read TGTGCCAGCTCACCATATACGGGAGATTTAAGGACTGAAGCTTTCTTT. The variable domain in full, completed from reference TRBV18 and TRBJ1-1, reads NAGVMQNPRHLVRRRGQEARLRCSPMKGHSHVYWYRQLPEEGLKFMVYLQKENIIDESGMPKERFSAEFPKEGPSILRIQQVVRGDSAAYFCASSPYTGDLRTEAFFGQGTRLTVV.

This clonotype was counted many times. CDR3 DNA sequence: TGTGCCAGCAGCCAAGAGAGGAAAGGACTAGCGCTTCGAGATACGCAGTATTTT. Translating gives CASSQERKGLALRDTQYF. The chain has TRBV3-1 and TRBJ2-3; 9 bases agree with TRBD2. Germline V gives CDR1 LGHDT, CDR2 YNNKEL (reference sequence). V gave up 0 bases and J gave up 5 bases; unmatched junction bases: 12. The CDR3 is 18 residues long.

This clonotype showed up just a few times. The rearrangement uses TRBV6-5 and TRBJ1-1; 8 nucleotides match TRBD1. The CDR3 is made up of 14 amino acids. The germline gives CDR1 MNHEY, CDR2 SVGAGI. Trimming at V came to 0 bases and at J to 6 bases, leaving 3 bases not matched to a gene. The CDR3 here is CASSYSGQGPEAFF. As DNA, the CDR3 is TGTGCCAGCAGTTACTCCGGACAGGGTCCTGAAGCTTTCTTT.

This clonotype was recorded many times. The gene calls are TRBV20-1 and TRBJ1-1; weak D call: TRBD1 (5 bases). Germline V gene lookup returns CDR1 DFQATT and CDR2 SNEGSKA (reference sequence). The CDR3 is made up of 11 amino acids. V lost 3 bases to trimming and J lost 10 bases, with 12 bases between them. In nucleotides, the CDR3 is TGCAGTGCTAGGCGGGGGGAGGTAGCTTTCTTT. As protein: CSARRGEVAFF.

This clonotype was detected many times. J is TRBJ2-2 and V is TRBV3-1; D not certain. Trimming left V 2 bases short and J 6 bases short, with 7 bases between. CDR1 and CDR2 (germline): LGHDT, YNNKEL (reference sequence). The CDR3 sequence is 13 residues long. CDR3 in DNA: TGTGCCAGCAGCCAATACCAAGCCGGGGAGCTGTTTTTT. Translating it yields CASSQYQAGELFF.

As concerns this clonotype: Given a far larger clone just one base away, this is likely a sequencing read error. Given the absence of the conserved phenylalanine or tryptophan at the CDR3 end, a read error is likely. The chain employs TRBV27 and TRBJ2-1; D possibly corresponds to TRBD2 (5 bases). The last part of the DNA fits TRBJ2-5 better; the J call may be wrong. From germline, CDR1 is MNHEY and CDR2 SMNVEV (reference sequence). This CDR3 is 15 amino acids long. The DNA of the CDR3 is TGTGCCAGCAGTTTATCGCTAAGAGGGCAAGAGACCCAGTACCTC. Residues: CASSLSLRGQETQYL.

The chain links TRBV11-2 to TRBJ2-1; TRBD1 matches 7 bases. Per the germline V gene, CDR1 is SGHAT and CDR2 is FQNNGV. The ends lost 6 bases at V and 4 bases at J; junction bases unmatched: 6. CDR3 length: 14 residues. The chain's CDR3 is CASSAPGQYNEQFF. The CDR3 coding sequence is TGTGCCAGCAGTGCACCGGGACAGTACAATGAGCAGTTCTTC. Using reference TRBV11-2 and TRBJ2-1 for the parts outside the CDR3, the full variable domain is EAGVAQSPRYKIIEKRQSVAFWCNPISGHATLYWYQQILGQGPKLLIQFQNNGVVDDSQLPKDRFSAERLKGVDSTLKIQPAKLEDSAVYLCASSAPGQYNEQFFGPGTRLTVL.

This clonotype has a count of ten or more. This rearrangement joins TRBV3-1 to TRBJ2-7, with 12 positions matching TRBD2. The V gene end was trimmed by 4 bases and the J gene end by 4 bases; junction bases not matched to a gene: 8. The CDR3 extends over 16 amino acids. CDR1 is LGHDT, CDR2 YNNKEL, per germline (reference sequence). DNA of the CDR3: TGTGCCAGCAGCCCCGAGGGACTAGCGGGCGGGTACGAGCAGTACTTC. Its protein product is CASSPEGLAGGYEQYF.

This clonotype was found many times. The chain uses TRBV19 and TRBJ1-2; the match to TRBD1 covers 8 bases. Germline trimming cut 3 bases from V and 4 bases from J; bases unmatched to any gene: 1. This CDR3 contains 13 residues. Germline V CDR1 and CDR2: LNHDA, SQIVND (reference sequence). The CDR3 region is CASSIDRGYGYTF. The CDR3 coding sequence is TGTGCCAGTAGTATTGACAGGGGCTATGGCTACACCTTC. Combining the CDR3 with reference TRBV19 and TRBJ1-2 gives the whole variable domain DGGITQSPKYLFRKEGQNVTLSCEQNLNHDAMYWYRQDPGQGLRLIYYSQIVNDFQKGDIAEGYSVSREKKESFPLTVTSAQKNPTAFYLCASSIDRGYGYTFGSGTRLTVV.

The gene calls are TRBV30 and TRBJ1-5; no clear D. V gave up 1 base and J gave up 3 bases, with 7 bases separating them. The CDR3 is 13 residues long. The V gene's germline CDR1 is GTSNPN and CDR2 SVGIG (reference sequence). The CDR3 nucleotides read TGTGCCTGGAGTGGGCAGGACAATCAGCCCCAGCATTTT. This translates into CAWSGQDNQPQHF.

This clonotype was counted many times. Here the CDR3 DNA reads TGCAGCGCCCCCCGACAGGGGGCGTTAGGGAATGAGCAGTTCTTC. This gives the protein CSAPRQGALGNEQFF. The chain combines TRBV29-1 with TRBJ2-1, with 10 bases that match TRBD1. After removal of 7 bases from V and 7 bases from J, the junction contained 13 bases not matched to a gene. Germline V CDR1 and CDR2: SQVTM, ANQGSEA. The CDR3 contains 15 residues.

This clonotype showed up many times. The chain uses TRBV4-1 and TRBJ1-2; D remains ambiguous. Germline V gives CDR1 MGHRA, CDR2 YSYEKL. V was clipped by 1 base and J by 7 bases, with 22 bases between them. The CDR3 runs 17 residues. CDR3 bases: TGCGCCAGCAGCCAAGTACGTTTGAGAGGGTTAGGCTTTGGCTACACCTTC. Its protein product is CASSQVRLRGLGFGYTF.

Concerning this clonotype itself: A far larger clone is one base from this, pointing to a likely read error. The chain employs TRBV11-2 and TRBJ2-5, with a tentative D call TRBD1 (6 bases). V lost 4 bases, J lost 1 base, and 7 bases lay in between. The CDR3 contains 13 residues. CDR1 and CDR2 (germline): SGHAT, FQNNGV. CDR3 sequence: CASSWTAQETQYF. CDR3 coding DNA: TGTGCCAGCAGCTGGACAGCCCAAGAGACCCAGTACTTC. Complete variable domain (other parts from reference TRBV11-2 and TRBJ2-5): EAGVAQSPRYKIIEKRQSVAFWCNPISGHATLYWYQQILGQGPKLLIQFQNNGVVDDSQLPKDRFSAERLKGVDSTLKIQPAKLEDSAVYLCASSWTAQETQYFGPGTRLLVL.

This clonotype was counted at least ten times. V and J are TRBV4-2 and TRBJ2-2; D is uncertain. The germline V gene has CDR1 LGHNA and CDR2 YNFKEQ. Trimming took 4 bases from V and 4 from J, leaving 10 bases between them. This CDR3 comprises 14 residues. The CDR3 loop is CASSPGRATGELFF. The CDR3 nucleotides read TGTGCCAGCAGCCCAGGACGGGCCACCGGGGAGCTGTTTTTT.

This clonotype was observed a few times. V gene TRBV30 combines with J gene TRBJ2-1; D is unclear. V lost 6 bases to trimming and J lost 5 bases, with 11 bases between them. Germline V gene data show CDR1 as GTSNPN and CDR2 as SVGIG (reference sequence). The CDR3 is made up of 12 amino acids. CDR3 protein: CACPRLHNEQFF. CDR3 in DNA: TGTGCCTGTCCGAGACTCCACAATGAGCAGTTCTTC.

This clonotype was picked up many times. The V gene is TRBV6-6, the J gene TRBJ1-1; the D is unclear. From germline, CDR1 is MNHNY and CDR2 SVGAGI (reference sequence). There are 13 residues in the CDR3. V lost 0 bases, J lost 7 bases, and 9 bases lay in between. The CDR3 DNA reads as TGTGCCAGCAGTTACTCGAGGGCGGGTGAAGCTTTCTTT. Translating gives CASSYSRAGEAFF.

A word on this clonotype: The junction shows a germline mismatch at one end, possibly a read error. The chain uses TRBV9 and TRBJ1-3, with unresolved D. CDR1 and CDR2 (germline): SGDLS, YYNGEE. The CDR3 has 15 residues. The CDR3 reads CANSVEADSGNTIYF. DNA of the CDR3: TGTGCCAACAGCGTAGAAGCGGACTCTGGAAACACCATATATTTT.

The V call is TRBV19, the J call TRBJ2-5; TRBD2 agrees at 10 bases. The J call may not be correct, given that the DNA end is closer to TRBJ2-1. The germline V gene has CDR1 LNHDA and CDR2 SQIVND (reference sequence). This CDR3 region has 15 residues. The CDR3 nucleotides read TGTGCCAGTAGCTCCACAGGGACTAGCGCGGGTGAGCAGTTCTTC. Amino acids: CASSSTGTSAGEQFF.

This clonotype was counted many times. The genes are TRBV18 and TRBJ1-1; 7 bases are a match to TRBD1. Per germline, CDR1 KGHSH and CDR2 LQKENI. The CDR3 is 14 amino acids. V shed 10 bases and J 2 bases; nucleotides not matched to a gene: 10. CDR3: CATQDRVGNTEAFF. Here the CDR3 DNA reads TGTGCCACCCAAGACAGGGTCGGCAACACTGAAGCTTTCTTT.

At least ten counts were recorded for this clonotype. This chain uses TRBV7-2 with TRBJ2-5; 13 bases align to TRBD2. This CDR3 region has 17 residues. Germline lookup yields CDR1 SGHTA and CDR2 FQGNSA. J was trimmed by 4 bases and V by 5 bases; bases with no gene match: 10. The CDR3 reads CASSTLPGLAGIETQYF. CDR3 in DNA: TGTGCCAGCAGCACCCTGCCGGGACTAGCGGGGATAGAGACCCAGTACTTC.

This clonotype was detected ten times or more. This chain connects TRBV19 to TRBJ2-1; 10 nucleotides agree with TRBD2. Germline-derived CDR1 and CDR2 are LNHDA and SQIVND (reference sequence). The CDR3 is made up of 14 amino acids. With V trimmed by 9 bases and J by 3 bases, 5 bases remained unmatched. Written as DNA, the CDR3 is TGTGCCAGCAGCTTAGCGGGGGGCTACAATGAGCAGTTCTTC. It is translated as CASSLAGGYNEQFF.

The table lists this clonotype with many counts. V usage is TRBV6-9 and J usage is TRBJ1-2, with TRBD1 matching 11 bases. CDR3 length: 14 amino acids. Germline V gene sequence: CDR1 MNHGY, CDR2 SVAAGI. J was trimmed by 3 bases and V by 4 bases; bases with no gene match: 1. The CDR3 loop is CASSSGQGDYGYTF. In nucleotides, the CDR3 is TGTGCCAGCAGTTCGGGACAGGGGGACTATGGCTACACCTTC.

This clonotype was seen repeatedly, ten times or more. This chain links TRBV28 with TRBJ1-5; perhaps TRBD1 as D (6 bases). The ends were cut back, 2 bases at V and 1 base at J, with 6 bases in the middle. Germline V CDR1 and CDR2: MDHEN, SYDVKM. The CDR3 has 14 residues. The CDR3 nucleotides are TGTGCCAGCAGTTTAGGGGGCAGCAATCAGCCCCAGCATTTT. Translation gives CASSLGGSNQPQHF.

This clonotype was found many times. CDR3 sequence reads: CASTPGTGVTSGANVLTF. DNA of the CDR3: TGTGCCAGCACCCCCGGGACAGGGGTCACCTCTGGGGCCAACGTCCTGACTTTC. V is TRBV2 and J is TRBJ2-6; the match to TRBD1 covers 10 bases. The V segment lost 7 bases and the J segment 0 bases; nucleotides outside the gene matches: 9. Germline V gives CDR1 SNHLY, CDR2 FYNNEI. This CDR3 has 18 residues. Filled out from reference TRBV2 and TRBJ2-6, the complete variable domain reads EPEVTQTPSHQVTQMGQEVILRCVPISNHLYFYWYRQILGQKVEFLVSFYNNEISEKSEIFDDQFSVERPDGSNFTLKIRSTKLEDSAMYFCASTPGTGVTSGANVLTFGAGSRLTVL.

This clonotype showed up many times. The chain carries TRBV12-3 or TRBV12-4 and TRBJ1-4, with a possible D match to TRBD1 (6 bases). The CDR3 extends over 15 amino acids. V was shortened by 6 bases and J by 8 bases, with 19 bases between the two germline ends. This CDR3 is CASRQYQGSREKLFF. The DNA for the CDR3 is TGTGCCAGCAGACAATATCAGGGGTCAAGGGAAAAACTGTTTTTT.

The rearrangement joins TRBV25-1 to TRBJ2-1, with 7 bases aligning to TRBD1. The CDR3 length is 17 residues. Germline V CDR1 and CDR2: MGHDK, SYGVNS. V dropped 0 bases and J dropped 4; count of bases not matched to a gene: 9. The CDR3 DNA is TGTGCCAGCAGTGAATACCCCGGGACAGCTCTATACAATGAGCAGTTCTTC. This sequence encodes CASSEYPGTALYNEQFF.

This clonotype showed up many times. This chain connects TRBV28 to TRBJ2-2, with D possibly TRBD1 on 5 matching bases. Trimming took 3 bases from V and 2 from J, leaving 7 bases between them. Germline CDR1 is MDHEN and CDR2 is SYDVKM. The CDR3 runs to 14 residues. The CDR3 loop is CASSLTANTGELFF. In DNA form, the CDR3 reads TGTGCCAGCAGTTTGACAGCTAACACCGGGGAGCTGTTTTTT.

As regards this clonotype: This may stem from a read error, because a much larger clone lies one nucleotide away. This CDR3 is missing its conserved last phenylalanine or tryptophan, likely due to a read error. This chain uses TRBV29-1 with TRBJ1-1, with D perhaps TRBD1 (6 bases). V was trimmed by 7 bases and J by 0 bases, leaving 12 bases between them. The CDR3 sequence is 13 residues long. The germline gives CDR1 SQVTM, CDR2 ANQGSEA. The DNA of the CDR3 is TGCAGCGCTGGACAGTTCATGAACACTGAAGCTTTCTCT. Its protein product is CSAGQFMNTEAFS.